Sequencing of this TCR beta chain was carried out in a study of identical twins. TCRdb reanalysed the 5' RACE reads using MiXCR and keeps one entry per CDR3 protein. This repertoire shows 1.5 million or so distinct CDR3 sequences, less than 35% found once; its top ten account for roughly 0.3%. There are a few counts of this clonotype. After removal of 2 bases from V and 4 bases from J, the junction contained 5 bases not matched to a gene. Germline CDR1 and CDR2: ENHRY and SYGVKD. The CDR3 has 15 residues. The receptor was derived from a newborn girl in good health. The chain combines TRBV10-3 with TRBJ2-5, with 9 nucleotides matching TRBD2. Source material: cord blood. The DNA for the CDR3 is TGTGCCATCAGTGAGGGAGCGGGAGGAACAGAGACCCAGTACTTC. This gives the protein CAISEGAGGTETQYF.